Each of the 27 T cell receptor beta chains below was sequenced from the same sample in a study of T cells in Graves' hyperthyroidism and ophthalmopathy. RNA transcripts provided the source from which TCR beta CDR3 regions were amplified. First-round RT-PCR with HTBI primers amplified the TCR CDR3 region. TCRdb called the multiplex PCR reads again in MiXCR, with one record for every CDR3 protein. The repertoire includes approximately 420,000 distinct CDR3 sequences, roughly 15% of them detected once, and about 4.9% sits in the top ten. Sequences were obtained from blood. The receptor source for this set is a woman between 18 and 29 years old with Graves' hyperthyroidism.

The V and J genes are TRBV7-9 and TRBJ1-1, with D unresolved. This CDR3 contains 13 residues. CDR1 and CDR2 from the germline V gene are SEHNR and FQNEAQ (reference sequence). V dropped 5 bases and J dropped 8 bases, with 15 bases sitting between them. The CDR3 nucleotides read TGTGCCAGCAGCCATTATCCCGAGGACGAAGCTTTCTTT. It yields the protein CASSHYPEDEAFF.

The CDR3 region is CSASDLGLAGGYWNTGELFF. The CDR3, as DNA: TGCAGTGCTTCCGATTTAGGACTAGCGGGAGGATATTGGAACACCGGGGAGCTGTTTTTT. The V gene is TRBV20-1, the J gene TRBJ2-2; 14 nucleotides align to TRBD2. This CDR3 region has 20 residues. The junction had 15 bases not matched to a gene; V was cut back by 5 bases and J by 1 base. Per germline, CDR1 DFQATT and CDR2 SNEGSKA (reference sequence).

The chain carries TRBV7-9 and TRBJ1-6, with D perhaps matching TRBD1 (6 bases). Germline CDR1 and CDR2: SEHNR and FQNEAQ (reference sequence). Trimming pared 5 bases from V and 5 bases from J, leaving 10 bases between. CDR3 length: 14 amino acids. The CDR3 region has the DNA TGTGCCAGCAGCCGGACAGAGAATAATTCACCCCTCCACTTT. Its translation: CASSRTENNSPLHF. Full variable domain (missing parts from reference TRBV7-9 and TRBJ1-6): DTGVSQNPRHKITKRGQNVTFRCDPISEHNRLYWYRQTLGQGPEFLTYFQNEAQLEKSRLLSDRFSAERPKGSFSTLEIQRTEQGDSAMYLCASSRTENNSPLHFGNGTRLTVT.

This clonotype appeared many times. The chain is built from TRBV24-1 and TRBJ2-3; D might be TRBD1 (5 bases). From germline, CDR1 is KGHDR and CDR2 SFDVKD. This CDR3 is built from 14 residues. Trimming took off 4 bases at V and 4 bases at J, with 11 bases between the two ends. The CDR3 loop reads CATSDRDSADTQYF. The DNA for the CDR3 is TGTGCCACCAGTGACCGCGACAGCGCAGATACGCAGTATTTT.

The chain carries TRBV19 and TRBJ1-2; 9 positions agree with TRBD1. Losses at the gene ends were 5 bases for V and 6 bases for J; bases not matched to a gene: 13. Germline CDR1 LNHDA, CDR2 SQIVND (reference sequence). The length of the CDR3 is 16 residues. The CDR3 region is CASSPQGDRADDGYTF. Written as DNA, the CDR3 is TGTGCCAGTAGTCCCCAAGGGGACAGGGCAGATGATGGCTACACCTTC.

This clonotype was observed a few times. The V gene is TRBV28, the J gene TRBJ1-2; 12 bases match TRBD1. The CDR3 is 15 amino acids. With 2 bases clipped from V and 6 bases from J, the junction kept 4 bases outside the gene matches. Germline loops: CDR1 MDHEN, CDR2 SYDVKM. The CDR3 bases are TGTGCCAGCAGTTTAGGGGGGACAGGGGGCGATGGCTACACCTTC. It encodes CASSLGGTGGDGYTF.

This clonotype occurred a few times. The chain combines TRBV20-1 with TRBJ1-6, with a possible D match to TRBD1 (6 bases). Germline V gives CDR1 DFQATT, CDR2 SNEGSKA (reference sequence). The length of the CDR3 is 13 residues. Trimming pared 5 bases from V and 7 bases from J, leaving 12 bases between. CDR3 sequence reads: CSARTGSNSPLHF. CDR3 bases: TGCAGTGCTCGTACAGGGTCCAATTCACCCCTCCACTTT.

A few counts support this clonotype. V and J are TRBV5-8 and TRBJ2-3; no clear D. V was clipped by 7 bases and J by 6 bases, with 15 bases between them. The CDR3 has 13 amino acids. Germline V lookup: CDR1 SGHTS, CDR2 YDEGEE. The CDR3 spells CASVRAPRDTQYF. CDR3 coding DNA: TGTGCCAGCGTTCGTGCCCCGAGGGATACGCAGTATTTT.

This clonotype appeared many times. The rearrangement joins TRBV18 to TRBJ2-5, with D unresolved. The V end was cut by 1 base, the J end by 4 bases, with 7 bases between. Germline V CDR1 and CDR2: KGHSH, LQKENI. The length of the CDR3 is 13 residues. The CDR3 DNA sequence: TGTGCCAGCTCACCACAGCAGAGAGAGACCCAGTACTTC. Amino acids: CASSPQQRETQYF. Supplemented by reference TRBV18 and TRBJ2-5, the full variable domain reads NAGVMQNPRHLVRRRGQEARLRCSPMKGHSHVYWYRQLPEEGLKFMVYLQKENIIDESGMPKERFSAEFPKEGPSILRIQQVVRGDSAAYFCASSPQQRETQYFGPGTRLLVL.

This clonotype has more than one count but fewer than ten. V gene TRBV30 combines with J gene TRBJ2-3; 12 bases align to TRBD2. CDR3 length: 15 residues. Trimming at V came to 5 bases and at J to 5 bases, leaving 8 bases not matched to a gene. Germline V lookup: CDR1 GTSNPN, CDR2 SVGIG (reference sequence). The CDR3 DNA follows: TGTGCCTGGTCTACTAGCGGGAGGTTCAGAGATACGCAGTATTTT. As protein: CAWSTSGRFRDTQYF.

This clonotype was detected many times. This chain links TRBV18 with TRBJ1-2; possible D gene TRBD1, 5 bases. V was cut by 8 bases and J by 0 bases, with 19 bases left in between. This CDR3 has 16 residues. Germline-derived CDR1 and CDR2 are KGHSH and LQKENI. The CDR3 nucleotides read TGTGCCAGCGCCGGTCTTGGGACCGCCGCTAACTATGGCTACACCTTC. Protein product: CASAGLGTAANYGYTF.

The chain is built from TRBV19 and TRBJ2-3; tentatively, D is TRBD1 or TRBD2 (5 bases each). This CDR3 is built from 16 residues. V was shortened by 3 bases and J by 4 bases, with 17 bases between the two germline ends. Per germline, CDR1 LNHDA and CDR2 SQIVND (reference sequence). In DNA, the CDR3 is TGTGCCAGTAGTATGACCTTGGGACGAGTCCCAGATACGCAGTATTTT. Translation: CASSMTLGRVPDTQYF.

Ten or more counts support this clonotype. The chain recombines TRBV5-1 with TRBJ1-6; 7 bases line up with TRBD1. J gave up 8 bases and V 0 bases, and 5 bases lay outside the gene matches. Germline CDR1 and CDR2: SGHRS and YFSETQ. The CDR3 runs to 15 residues. The CDR3 protein is CASSLGTGKDSPLHF. CDR3 sequence (DNA): TGCGCCAGCAGCTTGGGGACAGGAAAGGATTCACCCCTCCACTTT.

At least ten counts were recorded for this clonotype. V gene TRBV12-3 or TRBV12-4 combines with J gene TRBJ1-1; D may be TRBD1 (5 bases). The CDR3 consists of 12 residues. V lost 8 bases to trimming and J lost 4 bases, with 11 bases between them. The CDR3 DNA sequence: TGTGCCAGCCAAACTGGGGCCACTGAAGCTTTCTTT. It specifies CASQTGATEAFF.

This clonotype was observed at least ten times. V and J are TRBV19 and TRBJ2-1; no clear D. The CDR3 runs 13 residues. Germline assignment: CDR1 LNHDA and CDR2 SQIVND (reference sequence). V gave up 6 bases and J gave up 6 bases, with 12 bases separating them. The CDR3 region has the DNA TGTGCCAGTAGCCTTAGAATGCTCAATGAGCAGTTCTTC. Translation gives CASSLRMLNEQFF. The full variable domain, completed using reference TRBV19 and TRBJ2-1, is DGGITQSPKYLFRKEGQNVTLSCEQNLNHDAMYWYRQDPGQGLRLIYYSQIVNDFQKGDIAEGYSVSREKKESFPLTVTSAQKNPTAFYLCASSLRMLNEQFFGPGTRLTVL.

The chain carries TRBV27 and TRBJ2-1; 14 bases map to TRBD2. CDR1 is MNHEY and CDR2 is SMNVEV in the germline V gene (reference sequence). CDR3 length equals 17 residues. V gave up 2 bases and J gave up 4 bases; unmatched junction bases: 4. Here the CDR3 reads CASSLRGLAGVYNEQFF. CDR3 in DNA: TGTGCCAGCAGTTTAAGGGGACTAGCGGGAGTGTACAATGAGCAGTTCTTC.

This clonotype was observed at least ten times. The chain employs TRBV20-1 and TRBJ2-3; 10 nucleotides align to TRBD2. With 0 bases clipped from V and 5 bases from J, the junction kept 11 bases outside the gene matches. CDR3 length equals 17 residues. Germline loops: CDR1 DFQATT, CDR2 SNEGSKA (reference sequence). The CDR3 bases are TGCAGTGCTAGAGAGGTGGGGGCTAGCGGGAGTTTAGATACGCAGTATTTT. This translates into CSAREVGASGSLDTQYF.

A few counts support this clonotype. The rearrangement uses TRBV28 and TRBJ1-2; D uncertain. This CDR3 spans 13 amino acids. Trimming took 2 bases from V and 8 from J, leaving 12 bases between them. Looked up from germline, CDR1 is MDHEN and CDR2 is SYDVKM. The CDR3 coding sequence is TGTGCCAGCAGTTTAGTGGGAGGCCCAGGCTACACCTTC. It yields the protein CASSLVGGPGYTF.

There are many counts of this clonotype. The chain joins TRBV12-3 or TRBV12-4 to TRBJ2-7; D is ambiguous. The CDR3 spans 14 residues. The ends were cut back, 4 bases at V and 2 bases at J, with 12 bases in the middle. CDR3 protein: CASSSDHPTYEQYF. In DNA, the CDR3 is TGTGCCAGCAGTTCGGACCACCCGACCTACGAGCAGTACTTC.

The sample holds many counts of this clonotype. The gene calls are TRBV2 and TRBJ2-5; tentatively, D is TRBD2 (5 bases). In germline, CDR1 is SNHLY, CDR2 FYNNEI. The CDR3 runs to 13 residues. The V and J ends lost 4 bases and 7 bases respectively, with 13 bases between them. Here the CDR3 reads CASSVGDLGTQYF. CDR3 in DNA: TGTGCCAGCAGTGTCGGGGATTTGGGGACCCAGTACTTC.

The DNA for the CDR3 is TGTGCCAGCAGTTTCTCGGGACCGGGACAGGGTTACAATGAGCAGTTCTTC. Amino acid sequence: CASSFSGPGQGYNEQFF. The V call is TRBV25-1, the J call TRBJ2-1; 9 bases map to TRBD1. There are 17 residues in the CDR3. Germline CDR1 reads MGHDK; CDR2 reads SYGVNS. The V and J ends lost 5 bases and 4 bases, in that order; junction bases with no gene match: 12.

Points on this clonotype: One base away lies a much larger clone, so this may be a sequencing read error. This chain joins TRBV7-8 and TRBJ1-5; the D gene is possibly TRBD1 (6 bases). In germline, CDR1 is SGHVS, CDR2 FQNEAQ. Deletions cut 5 bases from V and 0 bases from J, with 11 bases between. This CDR3 is 15 amino acids long. Here the CDR3 DNA reads TGTGCCAGCAGCCCAGGACAGCCTAGCAATCAGCCCCAGCATTTT. The encoded protein is CASSPGQPSNQPQHF.

Ten or more counts support this clonotype. The chain has TRBV5-4 and TRBJ2-5; 10 bases line up with TRBD2. Trimming removed 4 bases from V and 3 bases from J; junction bases left unmatched: 6. The CDR3 length is 15 residues. Germline V gives CDR1 SGHNT, CDR2 YYREEE (reference sequence). CDR3 DNA: TGTGCCAGCAGCGGAACCGGACTAGCGGAAGAGACCCAGTACTTC. Translation gives CASSGTGLAEETQYF.

This clonotype was seen ten or more times. V is TRBV30 and J is TRBJ2-1; tentative D call: TRBD2 (6 bases). The length of the CDR3 is 14 residues. Germline CDR1 and CDR2: GTSNPN and SVGIG (reference sequence). Trimming pared 4 bases from V and 0 bases from J, leaving 10 bases between. CDR3 bases: TGTGCCTGGACTCGGGAGAGCTCCTACAATGAGCAGTTCTTC. Amino acids: CAWTRESSYNEQFF.

There are a few counts of this clonotype. A much larger clone is a single base away; this may be a read error. The V gene is TRBV2, the J gene TRBJ2-2, with TRBD2 matching 8 bases. Germline V gene sequence: CDR1 SNHLY, CDR2 FYNNEI. V lost 4 bases and J lost 4; bases outside the gene matches: 5. There are 15 residues in the CDR3. The DNA of the CDR3 is TGTGCCAGCAGTGGCAGCGGGAGCAGCACCGGGGAGCTGTTTTTT. Protein product: CASSGSGSSTGELFF.

In its sample, this clonotype was seen many times. The CDR3 DNA reads TGTGCCAGCAGCCTGACAGAGATGAACACTGAAGCTTTCTTT. This sequence encodes CASSLTEMNTEAFF. This sequence joins TRBV11-2 and TRBJ1-1, with D perhaps matching TRBD1 (5 bases). Germline-derived CDR1 and CDR2 are SGHAT and FQNNGV. This CDR3 is built from 14 residues. With 5 bases removed from V and 0 bases from J, the gap between germline ends came to 10 bases. Full variable domain (outside the CDR3, taken from reference TRBV11-2 and TRBJ1-1): EAGVAQSPRYKIIEKRQSVAFWCNPISGHATLYWYQQILGQGPKLLIQFQNNGVVDDSQLPKDRFSAERLKGVDSTLKIQPAKLEDSAVYLCASSLTEMNTEAFFGQGTRLTVV.

There are a few counts of this clonotype. The chain couples TRBV13 to TRBJ1-1; D is perhaps TRBD1 (6 bases). Per germline, CDR1 PRHDT and CDR2 FYEKMQ (reference sequence). Trimming pared 1 base from V and 5 bases from J, leaving 11 bases between. CDR3 size: 14 residues. The CDR3 nucleotides are TGTGCCAGCAGCTTAGCTGGGACACGGACTGAAGCTTTCTTT. It translates to CASSLAGTRTEAFF.